This T cell receptor (beta chain) comes out of a study of shared clonotypes between healthy human individuals. General observations from the study: Non-shared clonotypes showed lower generation probabilities than clonotypes common to all four donors. In several donors, around 5% of naive CD4 clonotypes appeared in common.

Deep-level running was used for the assay. Clones were read by immunoSEQ multiplex PCR, and TCRdb kept only the in-frame ones, dropping some. The sample has hundreds of thousands of clones; around 72% are singletons. This clone has a single count. Its matching antigen is unknown. The receptor was isolated from a woman between 25 and 40 years old in good health. The source material was memory CD4+ T cells sorted from blood. Subset of the sample: CD45RA-negative fraction.

The DNA of the CDR3 is TGTGCCAGCAGTTCAGGACCAGGGTCGGGCTATGGCTACACCTTC. Translated: CASSSGPGSGYGYTF. V gene TRBV27 combines with J gene TRBJ1-2; D may be TRBD1 (5 bases). V was pared by 4 bases and J by 4 bases, with 16 bases between. The CDR3 spans 15 residues. Germline loops: CDR1 MNHEY, CDR2 SMNVEV (reference sequence).